The 2 T cell receptor beta chains given below trace back to one sample, sequenced in a study of shared clonotypes between healthy human individuals. Here immunoSEQ multiplex PCR was the method, and the copy in TCRdb shows in-frame clones only, minus some. The data contain hundreds of thousands of clones, 60% to 75% of them singletons. Sequencing was done on a sample of memory CD4+ T cells sorted from blood. Subset reported: CD45RA-negative fraction. These receptor sequences come from a young woman in good health.

The chain has TRBV19 and TRBJ2-7; 11 bases agree with TRBD2. The CDR3 consists of 17 residues. Germline assignment: CDR1 LNHDA and CDR2 SQIVND (reference sequence). The ends lost 4 bases at V and 2 bases at J; junction bases unmatched: 10. This chain's CDR3 is CASSTPRASGRPYEQYF. The CDR3 DNA sequence: TGTGCCAGTAGTACCCCGAGGGCTAGCGGGAGGCCCTACGAGCAGTACTTC.

This clone was observed a handful of times. The chain links TRBV27 to TRBJ1-4; D gene ambiguous. Germline V lookup: CDR1 MNHEY, CDR2 SMNVEV (reference sequence). The germline V and J ends were trimmed by 4 bases and 8 bases, with 11 bases remaining between them. The CDR3 has 13 residues. This CDR3 reads CASSWAQSEKLFF. In DNA, the CDR3 is TGTGCCAGCAGTTGGGCCCAGTCAGAAAAACTGTTTTTT.